Detailed here is one TCR beta chain. Its antigen is still unknown. The sample originates from a study of CD8 T cell repertoires and HIV-1 epitope variants. The table came from immunoSEQ multiplex PCR; TCRdb's copy has only in-frame clones and leaves some out. The data show fewer than 7,000 clones, with more than 55% seen just once and approximately 39% held by the top ten. Germline V gives CDR1 MGHRA, CDR2 YSYEKL. The CDR3 spans 16 residues. The V segment lost 1 base and the J segment 2 bases; nucleotides outside the gene matches: 2. The sequenced sample consisted of cultured CD8+ T cells derived from PBMCs. This TCR derives from a male donor with HIV. The chain uses TRBV4-1 and TRBJ1-5; TRBD1 matches at 10 bases. The CDR3 region is CASSQGQGAGNQPQHF. CDR3 coding DNA: TGCGCCAGCAGCCAAGGACAGGGGGCGGGCAATCAGCCCCAGCATTTT.